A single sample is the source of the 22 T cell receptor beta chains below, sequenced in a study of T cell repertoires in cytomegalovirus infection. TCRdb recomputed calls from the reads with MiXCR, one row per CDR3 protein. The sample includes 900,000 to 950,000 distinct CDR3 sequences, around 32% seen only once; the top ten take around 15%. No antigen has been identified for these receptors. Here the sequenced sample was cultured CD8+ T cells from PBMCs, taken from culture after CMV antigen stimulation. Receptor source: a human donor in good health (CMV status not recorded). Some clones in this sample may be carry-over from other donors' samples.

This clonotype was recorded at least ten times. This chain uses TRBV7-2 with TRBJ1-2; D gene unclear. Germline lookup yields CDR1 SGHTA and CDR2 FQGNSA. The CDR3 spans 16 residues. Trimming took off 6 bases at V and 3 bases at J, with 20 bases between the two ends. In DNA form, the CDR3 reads TGTGCCAGCAGTGGTGTGACGGAACTCGAGCACTATGGCTACACCTTC. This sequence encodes CASSGVTELEHYGYTF.

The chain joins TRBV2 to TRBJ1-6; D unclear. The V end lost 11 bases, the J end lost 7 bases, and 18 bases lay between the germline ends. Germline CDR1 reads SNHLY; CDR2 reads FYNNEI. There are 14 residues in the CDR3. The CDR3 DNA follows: TGTGCCGTACACCGACAACAAGTCAATTCACCCCTCCACTTT. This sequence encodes CAVHRQQVNSPLHF.

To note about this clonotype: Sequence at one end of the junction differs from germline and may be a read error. CDR3 in amino acids: CASSSGVDEQFF. DNA of the CDR3: TGTGCTAGCAGCTCAGGAGTGGATGAGCAGTTCTTC. J is TRBJ2-1 and V is TRBV7-7, with D unclear. The CDR3 has 12 amino acids. Germline-derived CDR1 and CDR2 are SSHAT and FNYEAQ (reference sequence).

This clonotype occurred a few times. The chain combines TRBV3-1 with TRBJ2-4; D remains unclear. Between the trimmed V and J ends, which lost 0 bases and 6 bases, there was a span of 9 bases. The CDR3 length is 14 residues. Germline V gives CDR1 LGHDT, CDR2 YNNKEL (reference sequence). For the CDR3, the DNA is TGTGCCAGCAGCCAAGATTCAGGCGGAAACATTCAGTACTTC. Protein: CASSQDSGGNIQYF.

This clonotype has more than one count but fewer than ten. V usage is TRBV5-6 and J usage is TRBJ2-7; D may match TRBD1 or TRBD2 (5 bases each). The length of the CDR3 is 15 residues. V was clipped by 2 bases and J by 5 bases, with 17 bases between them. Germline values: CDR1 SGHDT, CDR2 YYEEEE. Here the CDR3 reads CASSFGAGGLDEQYF. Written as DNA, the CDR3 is TGTGCCAGCAGCTTCGGGGCAGGCGGTCTGGACGAGCAGTACTTC.

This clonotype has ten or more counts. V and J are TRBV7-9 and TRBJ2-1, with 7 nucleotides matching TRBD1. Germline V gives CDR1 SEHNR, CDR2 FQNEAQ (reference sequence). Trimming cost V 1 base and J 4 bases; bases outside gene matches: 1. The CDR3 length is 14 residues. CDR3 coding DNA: TGTGCCAGCAGCTTAGACAGGGGATACAATGAGCAGTTCTTC. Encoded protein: CASSLDRGYNEQFF.

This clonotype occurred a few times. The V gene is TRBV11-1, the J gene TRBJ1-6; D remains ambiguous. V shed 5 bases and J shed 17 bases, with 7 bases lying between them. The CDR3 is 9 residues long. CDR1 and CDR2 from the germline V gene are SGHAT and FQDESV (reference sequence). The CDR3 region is CASSPFFHF. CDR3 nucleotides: TGTGCCAGCAGCCCCTTCTTCCACTTT. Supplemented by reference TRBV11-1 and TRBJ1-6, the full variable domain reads EAEVAQSPRYKITEKSQAVAFWCDPISGHATLYWYRQILGQGPELLVQFQDESVVDDSQLPKDRFSAERLKGVDSTLKIQPAELGDSAMYLCASSPFFHFGNGTRLTVT.

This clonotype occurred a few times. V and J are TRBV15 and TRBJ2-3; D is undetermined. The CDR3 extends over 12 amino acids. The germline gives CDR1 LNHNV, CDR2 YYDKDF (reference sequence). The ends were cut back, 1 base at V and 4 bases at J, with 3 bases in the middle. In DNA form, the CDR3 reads TGTGCCACCAGCAGAGTGGCAGATACGCAGTATTTT. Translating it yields CATSRVADTQYF. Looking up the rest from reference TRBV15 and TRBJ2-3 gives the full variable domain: DAMVIQNPRYQVTQFGKPVTLSCSQTLNHNVMYWYQQKSSQAPKLLFHYYDKDFNNEADTPDNFQSRRPNTSFCFLDIRSPGLGDTAMYLCATSRVADTQYFGPGTRLTVL.

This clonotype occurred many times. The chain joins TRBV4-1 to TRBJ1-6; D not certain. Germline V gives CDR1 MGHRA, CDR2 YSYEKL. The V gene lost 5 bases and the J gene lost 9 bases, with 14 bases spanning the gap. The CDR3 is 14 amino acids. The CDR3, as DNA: TGCGCCAGCAGCGGTGGAACAGTTGTTTCACCCCTCCACTTT. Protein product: CASSGGTVVSPLHF.

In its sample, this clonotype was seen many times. The CDR3 nucleotides read TGTGCCAGCAGCCAAGGATTCGGGGGACCCTATGACATTCAGTACTTC. Amino acid sequence: CASSQGFGGPYDIQYF. The chain couples TRBV3-1 to TRBJ2-4, with D tentatively TRBD2 (6 bases). This CDR3 region has 16 residues. Germline V gene data show CDR1 as LGHDT and CDR2 as YNNKEL (reference sequence). Trimming took off 1 base at V and 8 bases at J, with 18 bases between the two ends.

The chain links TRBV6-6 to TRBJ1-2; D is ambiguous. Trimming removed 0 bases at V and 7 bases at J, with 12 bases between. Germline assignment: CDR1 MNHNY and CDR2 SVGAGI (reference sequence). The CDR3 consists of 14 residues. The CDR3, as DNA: TGTGCCAGCAGTTACTCGCCGTCAGTAGGTGGCTACACCTTC. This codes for CASSYSPSVGGYTF.

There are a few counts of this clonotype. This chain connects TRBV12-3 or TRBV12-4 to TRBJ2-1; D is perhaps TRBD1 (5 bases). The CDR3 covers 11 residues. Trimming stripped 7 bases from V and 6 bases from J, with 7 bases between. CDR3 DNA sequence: TGTGCCAGCAAGACAGCCAATGAGCAGTTCTTC. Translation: CASKTANEQFF.

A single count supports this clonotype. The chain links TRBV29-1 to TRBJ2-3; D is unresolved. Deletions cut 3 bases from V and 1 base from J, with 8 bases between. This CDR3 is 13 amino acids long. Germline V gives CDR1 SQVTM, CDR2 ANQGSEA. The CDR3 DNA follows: TGCAGCGTTGACTCCGCTGGCACAGATACGCAGTATTTT. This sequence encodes CSVDSAGTDTQYF.

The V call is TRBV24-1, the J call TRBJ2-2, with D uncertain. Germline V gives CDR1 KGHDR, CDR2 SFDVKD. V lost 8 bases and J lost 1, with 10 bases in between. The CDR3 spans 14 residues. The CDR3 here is CATNPGLNTGELFF. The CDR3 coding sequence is TGTGCCACCAACCCCGGTCTGAACACCGGGGAGCTGTTTTTT.

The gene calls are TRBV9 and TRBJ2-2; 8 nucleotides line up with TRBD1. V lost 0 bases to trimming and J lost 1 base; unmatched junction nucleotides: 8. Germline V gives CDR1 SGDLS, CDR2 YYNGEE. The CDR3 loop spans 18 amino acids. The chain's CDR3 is CASSVGPPTGVNTGELFF. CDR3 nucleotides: TGTGCCAGCAGCGTAGGCCCTCCGACAGGGGTGAACACCGGGGAGCTGTTTTTT.

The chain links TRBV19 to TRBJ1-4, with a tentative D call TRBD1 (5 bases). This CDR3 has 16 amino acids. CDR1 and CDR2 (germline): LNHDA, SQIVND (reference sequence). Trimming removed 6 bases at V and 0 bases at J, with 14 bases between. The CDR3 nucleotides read TGTGCCAGTAGGGCGGGGACCTCGACAACTAATGAAAAACTGTTTTTT. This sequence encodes CASRAGTSTTNEKLFF.

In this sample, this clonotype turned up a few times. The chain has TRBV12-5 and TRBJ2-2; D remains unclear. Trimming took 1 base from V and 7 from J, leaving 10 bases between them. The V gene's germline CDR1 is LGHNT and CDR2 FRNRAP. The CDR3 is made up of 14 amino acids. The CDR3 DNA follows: TGTGCTAGTGGTTTGGGACACTTCAACGGGGAGCTGTTTTTT. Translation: CASGLGHFNGELFF. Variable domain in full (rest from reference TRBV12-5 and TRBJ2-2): DARVTQTPRHKVTEMGQEVTMRCQPILGHNTVFWYRQTMMQGLELLAYFRNRAPLDDSGMPKDRFSAEMPDATLATLKIQPSEPRDSAVYFCASGLGHFNGELFFGEGSRLTVL.

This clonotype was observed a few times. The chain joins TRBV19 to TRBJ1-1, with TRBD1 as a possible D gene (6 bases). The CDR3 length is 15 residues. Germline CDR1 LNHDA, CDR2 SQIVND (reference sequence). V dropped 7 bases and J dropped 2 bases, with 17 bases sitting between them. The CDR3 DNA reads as TGTGCCAGTACCAAGAGCCAGGGGAGCAACACTGAAGCTTTCTTT. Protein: CASTKSQGSNTEAFF.

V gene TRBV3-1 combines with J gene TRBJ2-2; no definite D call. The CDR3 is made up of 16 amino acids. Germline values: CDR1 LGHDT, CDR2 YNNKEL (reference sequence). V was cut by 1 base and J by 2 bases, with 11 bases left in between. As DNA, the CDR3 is TGTGCCAGCAGCCAAGTCGTGGGCCCAAACACCGGGGAGCTGTTTTTT. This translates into CASSQVVGPNTGELFF.

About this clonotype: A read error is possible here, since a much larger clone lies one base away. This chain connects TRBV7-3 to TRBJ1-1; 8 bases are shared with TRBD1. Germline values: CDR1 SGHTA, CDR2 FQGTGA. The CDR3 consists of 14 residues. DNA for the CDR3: TGTGCCAACAGCTCGACAGGGGTAAACACTGAAGCTTTCTTT. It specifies CANSSTGVNTEAFF.

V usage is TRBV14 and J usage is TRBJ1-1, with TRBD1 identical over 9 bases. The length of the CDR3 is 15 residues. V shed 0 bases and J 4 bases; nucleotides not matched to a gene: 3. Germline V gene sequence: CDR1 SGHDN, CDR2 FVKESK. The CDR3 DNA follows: TGTGCCAGCAGCCAAGACACAGGGGGCGGCACTGAAGCTTTCTTT. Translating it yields CASSQDTGGGTEAFF.

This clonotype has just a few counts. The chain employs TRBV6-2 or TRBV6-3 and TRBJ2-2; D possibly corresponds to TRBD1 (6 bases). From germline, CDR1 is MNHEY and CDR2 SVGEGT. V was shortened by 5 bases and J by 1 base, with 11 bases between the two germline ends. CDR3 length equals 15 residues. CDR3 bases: TGTGCCAGCAGTACCCCGGACAGGAACACCGGGGAGCTGTTTTTT. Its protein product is CASSTPDRNTGELFF.